The subject of this entry is one TCR beta chain. This CDR3 spans 15 amino acids. V lost 2 bases to trimming and J lost 1 base; unmatched junction nucleotides: 3. Germline CDR1 is SGHTA and CDR2 is FQGTGA. These data belong to a study of blood T cell repertoires in COVID-19. Only in-frame clones appear in the TCRdb table, and some are missing; sequencing was by immunoSEQ multiplex PCR. The data contain roughly 20,000 clones, more than 85% of them singletons. This clonotype was obtained from a human donor in a cohort sampled during active COVID-19. The rearrangement uses TRBV7-3 and TRBJ2-3; 7 bases agree with TRBD1. The sample taken for sequencing was peripheral blood. CDR3 in amino acids: CASSLGTVGTDTQYF. The DNA for the CDR3 is TGTGCCAGCAGCTTAGGGACAGTTGGCACAGATACGCAGTATTTT.